This T cell receptor (beta chain) was sequenced during a study of T cell responses to AZD1222 COVID-19 vaccine. Across the study: Second-dose timings of about 4 or about 12 weeks were pooled.

The table came from immunoSEQ multiplex PCR; TCRdb's copy has only in-frame clones and leaves some out. The sample comprises roughly 250,000 clones, 80% to 95% of which are singletons, and approximately 0.52% rests with the top ten. Turning to this clone: What it recognizes is unknown.

Study results and caveats: There were vaccine-associated CD4 TCRs across spike, dominant at 160-218 and 743-854.

The source was peripheral blood, collected on day 0 of AZD1222 vaccination. The sequence was obtained from an adult in good health.

For the CDR3, the DNA is TGCGCCAGCAGCCAACAATCCCCCCCAGATACGCAGTATTTT. Protein: CASSQQSPPDTQYF. V and J are TRBV4-1 and TRBJ2-3; D remains unclear. The V gene's germline CDR1 is MGHRA and CDR2 YSYEKL. Trimming took off 2 bases at V and 4 bases at J, with 10 bases between the two ends. The CDR3 is 14 amino acids.